Listed here are 6 T cell receptor beta chains from one sample, sequenced in a study of response to subunit inactivated influenza vaccine. TCRdb reprocessed the RT-PCR reads with MiXCR, giving one entry per CDR3 protein. This sample has around 490,000 distinct CDR3 sequences; about 8% occur once, and the top ten carry 10% to 15%. Material: PBMCs from blood, obtained less than 30 months after vaccination. Source of these receptors: a man aged 50 to 69 who received an inactivated influenza vaccine.

The chain is built from TRBV20-1 and TRBJ1-1; maybe TRBD1 (5 bases). Germline lookup yields CDR1 DFQATT and CDR2 SNEGSKA (reference sequence). The CDR3 has 14 amino acids. V was clipped by 5 bases and J by 5 bases, with 18 bases between them. CDR3 nucleotide sequence: TGCAGTGCTCGCACCCGGGGGGGGAGGACTGAAGCTTTCTTT. This translates into CSARTRGGRTEAFF.

This clonotype was observed many times. The CDR3 reads CSAQHYGYTF. The CDR3 region has the DNA TGCAGTGCCCAACACTATGGCTACACCTTC. The chain carries TRBV20-1 and TRBJ1-2; D unresolved. The CDR3 covers 10 residues. Trimming cost V 6 bases and J 3 bases, with 5 bases left between them. CDR1 and CDR2 (germline): DFQATT, SNEGSKA (reference sequence).

In its sample, this clonotype was seen many times. The rearrangement uses TRBV9 and TRBJ2-2; TRBD2 matches 13 bases. There are 16 residues in the CDR3. Germline V gene lookup returns CDR1 SGDLS and CDR2 YYNGEE. J gave up 3 bases and V 4 bases, and 3 bases lay outside the gene matches. CDR3 amino acids: CASSRGLAGDTGELFF. CDR3 DNA: TGTGCCAGCAGCAGAGGACTAGCGGGGGACACCGGGGAGCTGTTTTTT.

V is TRBV4-1 and J is TRBJ1-4, with 9 bases identical to TRBD1. Losses at the gene ends were 4 bases for V and 3 bases for J; bases not matched to a gene: 3. Germline CDR1 is MGHRA and CDR2 is YSYEKL. The CDR3 length is 15 residues. CDR3 loop: CASSLQGAANEKLFF. In DNA, the CDR3 is TGCGCCAGCAGCCTACAGGGGGCGGCTAATGAAAAACTGTTTTTT.

The table lists this clonotype with a few counts. One end of the junction does not line up with germline, which may come from a read error. The V gene is TRBV5-1, the J gene TRBJ2-3, with 9 bases that match TRBD2. The CDR3 totals 16 residues. Germline CDR1 SGHRS, CDR2 YFSETQ. The CDR3 DNA reads TGCGCCAGCAGCTTGGAGGCGGGGGGGCCCACAGATACACAGTATTTT. Its protein is CASSLEAGGPTDTQYF.

This clonotype was counted a few times. J is TRBJ2-1 and V is TRBV20-1, with TRBD1 as a possible D gene (8 bases). This CDR3 comprises 14 residues. Per the germline V gene, CDR1 is DFQATT and CDR2 is SNEGSKA (reference sequence). V gave up 2 bases and J gave up 4 bases, with 12 bases separating them. CDR3 loop: CSARRGDRYNEQFF. CDR3 sequence (DNA): TGCAGTGCTAGACGGGGGGACAGGTACAATGAGCAGTTCTTC.